The clone carrying this T cell receptor beta chain was counted only a few times. Its antigen is as yet unknown. Sequencing ends 3 residues short of the CDR3 end; the germline J gene provides the rest. The record originates from a study of T cell clonality in common variable immunodeficiency. Study results and caveats: Reportedly, TCR beta sequences from common variable immunodeficiency showed fewer deletions and N-nucleotide insertions. TCRbeta clonality was increased in CVID versus healthy controls.

The CDR3 spans 17 residues. V gave up 3 bases and J gave up 3 bases, with 21 bases separating them. Germline CDR1 SNHLY, CDR2 FYNNEI. Generated by immunoSEQ multiplex PCR, the TCRdb table keeps only in-frame clones and is missing some. The sample presents around 3,600 clones, none singletons. The source of this sequence is a human donor with common variable immunodeficiency. The chain links TRBV2 to TRBJ2-7, with D tentatively TRBD1 (7 bases). Sequenced input: peripheral blood mononuclear cells. The CDR3 sequence: CASSDPEDREALYEQYF. CDR3 DNA (partial): TGTGCCAGCAGTGACCCGGAAGACAGGGAGGCCCTCTACGAG.